Below are 26 T cell receptor beta chains sequenced from a single sample in a study of PD-1 blockade in classical Hodgkin lymphoma. Only in-frame clones appear in the TCRdb table, and some are missing; sequencing was by immunoSEQ multiplex PCR. Among some 15,000 clones listed, around 84% were seen once. Each and every patient relapsed after autologous stem cell transplantation, and patients got differing brentuximab vedotin exposure. Material: peripheral blood mononuclear cells (PBMCs), obtained at baseline. These receptors were taken from a human donor with classical Hodgkin lymphoma.

The chain is built from TRBV7-3 and TRBJ1-1; TRBD1 aligns across 11 bases. Per the germline V gene, CDR1 is SGHTA and CDR2 is FQGTGA. The CDR3 is 14 amino acids. V trimming: 5 bases; J trimming: 10 bases; junction bases outside the gene matches: 9. CDR3 protein: CASSGMGQGGRAFF. The CDR3 nucleotides read TGTGCCAGCAGCGGAATGGGACAGGGGGGCCGAGCTTTCTTT.

The J gene is TRBJ2-1, the V gene TRBV2, with 7 nucleotides matching TRBD1. In germline, CDR1 is SNHLY, CDR2 FYNNEI. The junction had 8 bases not matched to a gene; V was cut back by 6 bases and J by 9 bases. The CDR3 runs to 13 residues. CDR3 sequence: CASRGETGSEQFF. Here the CDR3 DNA reads TGTGCCAGCAGGGGGGAGACAGGGAGTGAGCAGTTCTTC.

In its sample, this clone was seen once. The V and J genes are TRBV19 and TRBJ2-7; D possibly uses TRBD1 or TRBD2 (6 bases each). This CDR3 is 13 amino acids long. Germline V CDR1 and CDR2: LNHDA, SQIVND (reference sequence). Trimming cost V 5 bases and J 5 bases, with 13 bases left between them. The DNA for the CDR3 is TGTGCCAGTAGTGCATACAGGGAGGACGAGCAGTACTTC. As protein: CASSAYREDEQYF. Together with reference TRBV19 and TRBJ2-7, the CDR3 gives the full variable domain: DGGITQSPKYLFRKEGQNVTLSCEQNLNHDAMYWYRQDPGQGLRLIYYSQIVNDFQKGDIAEGYSVSREKKESFPLTVTSAQKNPTAFYLCASSAYREDEQYFGPGTRLTVT.

This chain uses TRBV11-3 with TRBJ2-3; D uncertain. There are 14 residues in the CDR3. In germline, CDR1 is SGHNT, CDR2 YENEEA. V lost 4 bases to trimming and J lost 4 bases, with 12 bases between them. CDR3 residues: CASSSSNLPDTQYF. The CDR3 region has the DNA TGTGCCAGCAGCTCGTCCAATCTGCCAGATACGCAGTATTTT.

This clone was counted between two and nine times. The chain is built from TRBV19 and TRBJ1-5; weak D call: TRBD1 (6 bases). The V gene lost 9 bases and the J gene lost 2 bases, with 17 bases spanning the gap. The CDR3 sequence is 15 residues long. The germline CDR1 and CDR2 sequences are LNHDA and SQIVND (reference sequence). CDR3 nucleotides: TGTGCCAGCCGCGGGGGCTGGGGGGGCAATCAGCCCCAGCATTTT. Translated: CASRGGWGGNQPQHF.

The CDR3 DNA reads as TGTGCCAGCGGACTGGTCCATACGCAGTATTTT. This codes for CASGLVHTQYF. The chain couples TRBV27 to TRBJ2-3, with TRBD2 as a possible D gene (5 bases). CDR1 MNHEY and CDR2 SMNVEV come from the germline V gene (reference sequence). This CDR3 has 11 residues. V lost 8 bases and J lost 7, with 10 bases in between.

V gene TRBV12-5 combines with J gene TRBJ2-1; 7 bases agree with TRBD2. This CDR3 is 14 amino acids long. CDR1 and CDR2 (germline): LGHNT, FRNRAP. V was pared by 5 bases and J by 9 bases, with 10 bases of the junction left unmatched. CDR3 bases: TGTGCTAGTGGTCTAGGGGACTATAGGAGTGAGCAGTTCTTC. The encoded protein is CASGLGDYRSEQFF.

The CDR3, as DNA: TGTGCCAGCAGCACAAGCGGTGTCGGTCCCTACGAGCAGTACTTC. Translation gives CASSTSGVGPYEQYF. This chain links TRBV9 with TRBJ2-7; the D gene is possibly TRBD2 (5 bases). The CDR3 has 15 amino acids. Germline CDR1 is SGDLS and CDR2 is YYNGEE. Deletions cut 4 bases from V and 2 bases from J, with 16 bases between.

The chain employs TRBV20-1 and TRBJ1-1; unclear D gene. CDR1 is DFQATT and CDR2 is SNEGSKA in the germline V gene (reference sequence). There are 11 residues in the CDR3. Trimming took 3 bases from V and 7 from J, leaving 9 bases between them. CDR3 protein: CSASPRDEAFF. The CDR3 DNA reads as TGCAGTGCTAGCCCGAGAGATGAAGCTTTCTTT.

This rearrangement joins TRBV28 to TRBJ1-5, with 10 nucleotides matching TRBD1. Looked up from germline, CDR1 is MDHEN and CDR2 is SYDVKM. Losses at the gene ends were 6 bases for V and 4 bases for J; bases not matched to a gene: 6. CDR3 size: 15 residues. The CDR3 DNA sequence: TGTGCCAGCAGGATCGGGACAGGGGAGAATCAGCCCCAGCATTTT. Translation: CASRIGTGENQPQHF.

By sample share, this clone is medium-sized. This chain connects TRBV4-2 to TRBJ2-1; tentative D call: TRBD2 (6 bases). Trimming removed 2 bases from V and 5 bases from J, with 13 bases in between. The CDR3 contains 15 residues. The germline V gene encodes CDR1 LGHNA and CDR2 YNFKEQ. As DNA, the CDR3 is TGTGCCAGCAGCCAATACCTCGGGGAGGACAATGAGCAGTTCTTC. Translation: CASSQYLGEDNEQFF.

This rearrangement joins TRBV7-8 to TRBJ1-6, with 7 bases lining up with TRBD1. After removal of 1 base from V and 7 bases from J, the junction contained 4 bases not matched to a gene. CDR3 length equals 15 residues. Germline CDR1 is SGHVS and CDR2 is FQNEAQ. The CDR3 loop reads CASSLVWTGNSPLHF. DNA of the CDR3: TGTGCCAGCAGCTTAGTCTGGACAGGCAATTCACCCCTCCACTTT. The variable domain in full, with the rest retrieved from reference TRBV7-8 and TRBJ1-6, is GAGVSQSPRYKVAKRGQDVALRCDPISGHVSLFWYQQALGQGPEFLTYFQNEAQLDKSGLPSDRFFAERPEGSVSTLKIQRTQQEDSAVYLCASSLVWTGNSPLHFGNGTRLTVT.

This chain links TRBV4-3 with TRBJ2-2; TRBD1 matches 8 bases. Looked up from germline, CDR1 is LGHNA and CDR2 is YSLEER. The junction had 9 bases not matched to a gene; V was cut back by 0 bases and J by 6 bases. The CDR3 consists of 17 residues. CDR3: CASSQDFGQGAAGELFF. In DNA form, the CDR3 reads TGCGCCAGCAGCCAAGATTTTGGGCAGGGGGCGGCCGGGGAGCTGTTTTTT.

V gene TRBV9 combines with J gene TRBJ2-2; D may be TRBD2 (5 bases). In germline, CDR1 is SGDLS, CDR2 YYNGEE. The ends were cut back, 2 bases at V and 1 base at J, with 12 bases in the middle. The CDR3 runs 16 residues. CDR3 nucleotides: TGTGCCAGCAGCGTCACCTGGCGGGTGAACACCGGGGAGCTGTTTTTT. It yields the protein CASSVTWRVNTGELFF.

The chain couples TRBV2 to TRBJ1-2; D remains ambiguous. CDR3 length: 13 amino acids. CDR1 and CDR2 from the germline V gene are SNHLY and FYNNEI. Trimming pared 3 bases from V and 3 bases from J, leaving 8 bases between. CDR3 DNA: TGTGCCAGCAGTGACAAGGGCTACTATGGCTACACCTTC. Its protein is CASSDKGYYGYTF.

CDR3 DNA: TGTGCCAGTAGTTACCGGGACAGCTTTTACGGGGAGCTGTTTTTT. Its protein is CASSYRDSFYGELFF. This chain uses TRBV19 with TRBJ2-2, with 7 nucleotides matching TRBD1. This CDR3 has 15 amino acids. Trimming cost V 5 bases and J 7 bases; bases outside gene matches: 10. The V gene's germline CDR1 is LNHDA and CDR2 SQIVND (reference sequence).

The chain joins TRBV28 to TRBJ2-5; D remains ambiguous. The CDR3 has 14 residues. The V and J ends lost 3 bases and 1 base respectively, with 9 bases between them. Germline loops: CDR1 MDHEN, CDR2 SYDVKM. CDR3 coding DNA: TGTGCCAGCAGTTTCGACGACCCCCAAGAGACCCAGTACTTC. It codes for CASSFDDPQETQYF. The entire variable domain, with the rest obtained from reference TRBV28 and TRBJ2-5, is as follows: DVKVTQSSRYLVKRTGEKVFLECVQDMDHENMFWYRQDPGLGLRLIYFSYDVKMKEKGDIPEGYSVSREKKERFSLILESASTNQTSMYLCASSFDDPQETQYFGPGTRLLVL.

The CDR3 sequence: CASSRPGQGRYGYTF. CDR3 sequence (DNA): TGTGCCAGCAGCCGGCCGGGACAGGGACGCTATGGCTACACCTTC. The V gene is TRBV28, the J gene TRBJ1-2, with 9 bases aligning to TRBD1. The CDR3 length is 15 residues. Losses at the gene ends were 6 bases for V and 4 bases for J; bases not matched to a gene: 9. Germline V gives CDR1 MDHEN, CDR2 SYDVKM.

The rearrangement uses TRBV5-1 and TRBJ2-2; TRBD2 might be the D (6 bases). The CDR3 contains 15 residues. CDR1 is SGHRS, CDR2 YFSETQ, per germline. With 1 base removed from V and 6 bases from J, the gap between germline ends came to 13 bases. CDR3 amino acids: CASSLSTGVAGELFF. CDR3 DNA sequence: TGCGCCAGCAGCTTGTCTACGGGGGTGGCCGGGGAGCTGTTTTTT.

The chain employs TRBV5-1 and TRBJ2-5, with a tentative D call TRBD2 (6 bases). This CDR3 is built from 14 residues. V gave up 0 bases and J gave up 7 bases, with 13 bases separating them. The germline CDR1 and CDR2 sequences are SGHRS and YFSETQ. CDR3 loop: CASSLEAGSGTQYF. The DNA for the CDR3 is TGCGCCAGCAGCTTGGAGGCGGGGTCGGGGACCCAGTACTTC. The full variable domain, rest sourced from reference TRBV5-1 and TRBJ2-5, is KAGVTQTPRYLIKTRGQQVTLSCSPISGHRSVSWYQQTPGQGLQFLFEYFSETQRNKGNFPGRFSGRQFSNSRSEMNVSTLELGDSALYLCASSLEAGSGTQYFGPGTRLLVL.

The chain recombines TRBV11-1 with TRBJ2-7; 9 nucleotides align to TRBD1. J was trimmed by 5 bases and V by 6 bases; bases with no gene match: 8. The CDR3 has 14 residues. Germline CDR1 is SGHAT and CDR2 is FQDESV (reference sequence). CDR3 nucleotide sequence: TGTGCCAGCAGAATTAACAGGGGGCTGGACGAGCAGTACTTC. Its protein is CASRINRGLDEQYF.

The gene calls are TRBV5-6 and TRBJ1-4; no firm D call. V lost 4 bases and J lost 8, with 15 bases in between. The CDR3 is made up of 14 amino acids. Germline assignment: CDR1 SGHDT and CDR2 YYEEEE. DNA of the CDR3: TGTGCCAGCAGCCCGGCGCGCAGGTCCGAAAAACTGTTTTTT. This sequence encodes CASSPARRSEKLFF. The whole variable domain, filled in from reference TRBV5-6 and TRBJ1-4, reads DAGVTQSPTHLIKTRGQQVTLRCSPKSGHDTVSWYQQALGQGPQFIFQYYEEEERQRGNFPDRFSGHQFPNYSSELNVNALLLGDSALYLCASSPARRSEKLFFGSGTQLSVL.

The table lists this clone with a few counts. V and J are TRBV28 and TRBJ2-7, with D perhaps matching TRBD2 (5 bases). Germline V gives CDR1 MDHEN, CDR2 SYDVKM. With 5 bases removed from V and 7 bases from J, the gap between germline ends came to 21 bases. This CDR3 has 15 amino acids. CDR3 amino acids: CASSLQSGPPGEQYF. The CDR3 DNA is TGTGCCAGCAGTCTACAATCTGGTCCCCCGGGGGAGCAGTACTTC.

This rearrangement joins TRBV7-8 to TRBJ2-7; TRBD2 aligns across 12 bases. Trimming took 5 bases from V and 4 from J; bases not matched to a gene: 9. Per the germline V gene, CDR1 is SGHVS and CDR2 is FQNEAQ. This CDR3 is 16 amino acids long. The CDR3 DNA reads as TGTGCCAGCAGCCCAACTAGCGGGGGGAGAATTTACGAGCAGTACTTC. Protein sequence: CASSPTSGGRIYEQYF.

This chain joins TRBV25-1 and TRBJ1-2; possibly TRBD1 for D (6 bases). Germline V lookup: CDR1 MGHDK, CDR2 SYGVNS. The V and J ends lost 8 bases and 7 bases respectively, with 11 bases between them. The CDR3 runs to 11 residues. CDR3 DNA sequence: TGTGCCAGCGGGGGGCAGGGTGGCTACACCTTC. Residues: CASGGQGGYTF.

The V call is TRBV15, the J call TRBJ1-2, with 10 nucleotides matching TRBD1. Germline CDR1 is LNHNV and CDR2 is YYDKDF (reference sequence). The CDR3 is 13 residues long. The trim removed 8 bases at V and 5 bases at J, leaving 5 bases unmatched. CDR3 in DNA: TGTGCCACCCGCGACAGGGGGCATTATGGCTACACCTTC. Translating gives CATRDRGHYGYTF.